Only one count was recorded for the clone carrying this T cell receptor (beta chain). The data stem from a study of blood T cell repertoires in COVID-19. Background on the study: There were acute and convalescent COVID-19 samples, and they came from the United States, Italy and Spain. T cells, B-cell-depleted T cells, or PBMCs provided the cDNA or gDNA that served as material.

Assay used: immunoSEQ multiplex PCR; TCRdb lists only in-frame clones, some missing. The table records about 150,000 clones, over 80% of them present only once. The CDR3 has 13 residues. The V and J ends lost 6 bases and 1 base respectively, with 9 bases between them. Germline CDR1 and CDR2: SGHDN and FVKESK. The chain links TRBV14 to TRBJ1-1; D gene unclear. The TCR originated in a woman aged 60 to 75 with acute or convalescent COVID-19. Specimen: peripheral blood. DNA of the CDR3: TGTGCCAGCAGTCTAGGATGGAACACTGAAGCTTTCTTT. This encodes CASSLGWNTEAFF.